This is a list of T cell receptor beta chains from one sample in a study of CD8 T cells in ankylosing spondylitis. MiXCR, run by TCRdb on the 5' RACE reads, gives a single entry per CDR3 protein. The sample contains about 390,000 distinct CDR3 sequences, 20% to 25% of which appear only once. Specimen: blood, either unsorted or a sorted T cell fraction (not recorded which). The source of these receptors is a male donor with ankylosing spondylitis. The CDR3 runs from the conserved cysteine through the conserved F or W. A D gene is named only where the DNA matches it firmly. The size of a clone is reported for some rows only, either as once, few or many, or as a class for expanded clones.

- | TRBJ2-1 | - | TRBV6-2/TRBV6-3 | CASRVTVNEQFF | TGTGCCAGCAGAGTAACAGTTAATGAGCAGTTCTTC
TRBD2 | TRBJ2-7 | - | TRBV5-6 | CASSSLSGMPYEQYF | TGTGCCAGCAGCTCCCTTAGCGGGATGCCCTACGAGCAGTACTTC
- | TRBJ2-1 | few | TRBV6-5 | CASSRNSGEQFF | TGTGCCAGCAGCCGGAACTCAGGGGAGCAGTTCTTC
- | TRBJ2-5 | few | TRBV7-3 | CASSLEPNQETQYF | TGTGCCAGCAGCTTAGAGCCAAACCAAGAGACCCAGTACTTC
TRBD1 | TRBJ2-6 | many | TRBV29-1 | CSVLGDRTGANVLTF | TGCAGCGTGTTAGGGGACAGGACTGGGGCCAACGTCCTGACTTTC
- | TRBJ2-7 | - | TRBV6-1 | CASLRLAPPYEQYF | TGTGCCAGCCTTCGGCTCGCGCCGCCCTACGAGCAGTACTTC
- | TRBJ2-3 | - | TRBV6-6 | CATRRGTADTQYF | TGTGCCACACGGAGGGGAACCGCAGATACGCAGTATTTT
TRBD2 | TRBJ2-7 | few | TRBV5-6 | CASSWDSGRGGYEQYF | TGTGCCAGCAGCTGGGATAGCGGGAGAGGGGGCTACGAGCAGTACTTC
TRBD2 | TRBJ2-3 | - | TRBV7-9 | CASSPWTSGRTDTQYF | TGTGCCAGCAGCCCTTGGACTAGCGGGAGGACAGATACGCAGTATTTT
TRBD2 | TRBJ2-1 | - | TRBV9 | CASSVSGLARYNEQFF | TGTGCCAGCAGCGTGTCGGGACTAGCGCGCTACAATGAGCAGTTCTTC
- | TRBJ1-3 | many | TRBV20-1 | CSATQRAGNTIYF | TGCAGTGCTACCCAACGGGCTGGAAACACCATATATTTT
- | TRBJ2-7 | few | TRBV19 | CATTPGDTPEEQYF | TGTGCCACCACTCCCGGAGACACCCCTGAGGAGCAGTACTTC
- | TRBJ2-7 | few | TRBV27 | CASSPRGGTVGEQYF | TGTGCCAGCAGTCCGAGGGGGGGCACCGTAGGCGAGCAGTACTTC
- | TRBJ2-1 | few | TRBV12-3/TRBV12-4 | CASSAGPPGNEQFF | TGTGCCAGCAGTGCAGGGCCCCCGGGTAATGAGCAGTTCTTC
- | TRBJ2-2 | many | TRBV5-1 | CASSAGGQELFF | TGCGCCAGCAGCGCCGGGGGACAGGAGCTGTTTTTT
- | TRBJ1-5 | - | TRBV13 | CASSLGVQLNQPQHF | TGTGCCAGCAGCTTAGGTGTTCAGCTCAATCAGCCCCAGCATTTT
TRBD1 | TRBJ1-5 | - | TRBV12-3/TRBV12-4 | CASTPGGFDQPQHF | TGTGCCAGCACCCCAGGGGGGTTCGATCAGCCCCAGCATTTT
- | TRBJ2-3 | few | TRBV29-1 | CSVGVDTQYF | TGCAGCGTTGGTGTCGATACGCAGTATTTT
- | TRBJ2-2 | - | TRBV14 | CASSQGIYTGELFF | TGTGCCAGCAGCCAAGGAATCTACACCGGGGAGCTGTTTTTT
- | TRBJ2-3 | - | TRBV30 | CAWSVGARTDTQYF | TGTGCCTGGAGTGTAGGGGCGCGCACAGATACGCAGTATTTT
TRBD1 | TRBJ1-4 | - | TRBV12-3/TRBV12-4 | CASKLPGQHEKLFF | TGTGCCAGCAAGTTACCGGGACAGCATGAAAAACTGTTTTTT
- | TRBJ1-4 | - | TRBV4-3 | CASSHGALGAFNEKLFF | TGCGCCAGCAGCCATGGGGCTTTGGGGGCCTTTAATGAAAAACTGTTTTTT
TRBD2 | TRBJ2-1 | few | TRBV6-1 | CASSDPSLAELRDEQFF | TGTGCCAGCAGTGACCCTTCACTAGCGGAGTTACGGGATGAGCAGTTCTTC
TRBD2 | TRBJ2-3 | few | TRBV28 | CASNGSGSTSTDTQYF | TGTGCCAGCAACGGTAGCGGGAGCACTAGCACAGATACGCAGTATTTT
- | TRBJ2-5 | few | TRBV29-1 | CSVDLSPRETQYF | TGCAGCGTTGATCTTTCTCCAAGAGAGACCCAGTACTTC
- | TRBJ2-6 | few | TRBV20-1 | CSAPDRWRGAGANVLTF | TGCAGTGCTCCGGACAGGTGGAGGGGAGCTGGGGCCAACGTCCTGACTTTC
TRBD1 | TRBJ2-3 | few | TRBV6-1 | CASSPGQGRGDTQYF | TGTGCCAGCAGCCCCGGACAGGGTAGGGGAGATACGCAGTATTTT
TRBD1 | TRBJ2-1 | - | TRBV6-2/TRBV6-3 | CASSDPTGGVIISYNEQFF | TGTGCCAGCAGTGACCCCACAGGGGGCGTAATTATTTCCTACAATGAGCAGTTCTTC
- | TRBJ1-1 | - | TRBV5-1 | CASSFRGVDTEAFF | TGCGCCAGCAGCTTTCGGGGAGTGGACACTGAAGCTTTCTTT
TRBD1 | TRBJ1-4 | - | TRBV7-9 | CASSSDRGYEKLFF | TGTGCCAGCAGCTCAGACAGGGGTTATGAAAAACTGTTTTTT
- | TRBJ1-2 | - | TRBV15 | CATSRVLSGVANYGYTF | TGTGCCACCAGCAGAGTTTTGTCAGGGGTTGCTAACTATGGCTACACCTTC
- | TRBJ2-1 | - | TRBV6-5 | CASSLGGAVYNEQFF | TGTGCCAGCAGTTTAGGAGGGGCGGTTTACAATGAGCAGTTCTTC
TRBD1 | TRBJ2-1 | - | TRBV20-1 | CSAPRTGDKNEQFF | TGCAGTGCTCCACGGACAGGGGACAAAAATGAGCAGTTCTTC
- | TRBJ1-2 | few | TRBV4-1 | CASSQSEEPNYGYTF | TGCGCCAGCAGCCAAAGTGAAGAGCCTAACTATGGCTACACCTTC
- | TRBJ2-6 | few | TRBV11-1 | CASSLEPGLSSGANVLTF | TGTGCCAGCAGCTTAGAGCCGGGACTGAGCTCTGGGGCCAACGTCCTGACTTTC
- | TRBJ2-3 | many | TRBV28 | CASSLPSELRTYTDTQYF | TGTGCCAGCAGTTTACCCTCTGAGTTGAGGACTTACACAGATACGCAGTATTTT
- | TRBJ2-2 | - | TRBV7-9 | CASSSGTMNTGELFF | TGTGCCAGCAGCTCCGGGACAATGAACACCGGGGAGCTGTTTTTT
TRBD1 | TRBJ1-2 | - | TRBV7-2 | CASSLGGQGGGYTF | TGTGCCAGCAGCTTAGGAGGACAGGGCGGTGGCTACACCTTC
- | TRBJ2-3 | - | TRBV5-4 | CASSFLGPSTDTQYF | TGTGCCAGCAGCTTTCTGGGCCCTAGCACAGATACGCAGTATTTT
TRBD2 | TRBJ2-3 | few | TRBV6-1 | CASSAGLAGTDTQYF | TGTGCCAGCAGTGCGGGACTAGCGGGCACAGATACGCAGTATTTT
TRBD2 | TRBJ2-1 | few | TRBV7-9 | CATEASGRSYNEQFF | TGTGCCACTGAGGCCAGCGGGAGGTCCTACAATGAGCAGTTCTTC
TRBD2 | TRBJ2-1 | - | TRBV4-1 | CASSQSAGRGRRGNEQFF | TGCGCCAGCAGCCAATCAGCGGGAAGGGGCCGAAGGGGCAATGAGCAGTTCTTC
TRBD2 | TRBJ2-5 | few | TRBV7-2 | CASSAGLAGEKETQYF | TGTGCCAGCAGCGCCGGACTAGCGGGAGAGAAAGAGACCCAGTACTTC
- | TRBJ2-7 | - | TRBV4-2 | CASSAHGRTPYEQYF | TGTGCCAGCAGCGCCCACGGCAGAACCCCCTACGAGCAGTACTTC
TRBD2 | TRBJ2-5 | - | TRBV4-2 | CASSQDSSGRMIFETQYF | TGTGCCAGCAGCCAAGATTCTAGCGGGAGGATGATATTTGAGACCCAGTACTTC
- | TRBJ2-7 | - | TRBV4-1 | CASSQVTSRLRRGYEQYF | TGCGCCAGCAGCCAAGTAACGTCGCGGCTGAGGCGAGGCTACGAGCAGTACTTC
- | TRBJ1-3 | few | TRBV11-1 | CASSRNRDTGDVSGNTIYF | TGTGCCAGCAGCAGAAACCGGGACACGGGAGACGTGAGCGGAAACACCATATATTTT
TRBD1 | TRBJ2-2 | few | TRBV24-1 | CATGDRLDTGELFF | TGTGCCACCGGGGACAGGCTGGACACCGGGGAGCTGTTTTTT
TRBD2 | TRBJ2-7 | - | TRBV20-1 | CSARGSGDSYEQYF | TGCAGTGCTAGGGGTAGCGGGGACTCCTACGAGCAGTACTTC
TRBD1 | TRBJ2-3 | - | TRBV5-1 | CASSKTGYGTDTQYF | TGCGCCAGCAGCAAGACAGGGTATGGTACAGATACGCAGTATTTT
TRBD1 | TRBJ1-6 | - | TRBV5-1 | CASSSGGSSYNSPLHF | TGCGCCAGCAGCTCAGGGGGGAGCTCCTATAATTCACCCCTCCACTTT
TRBD2 | TRBJ2-3 | - | TRBV4-1 | CASSRRGLAGDTQYF | TGCGCCAGCAGCCGACGGGGACTAGCGGGAGATACGCAGTATTTT
- | TRBJ1-4 | few | TRBV20-1 | CSARPFLGGNNEKLFF | TGCAGTGCTAGACCATTCCTCGGGGGCAATAATGAAAAACTGTTTTTT
- | TRBJ2-1 | few | TRBV3-1 | CASKGTYNEQFF | TGTGCCAGCAAAGGGACCTACAATGAGCAGTTCTTC
- | TRBJ2-1 | - | TRBV5-1 | CASSLGAAIYEQFF | TGCGCCAGCAGCTTGGGAGCGGCCATATATGAGCAGTTCTTC
- | TRBJ2-7 | - | TRBV12-3/TRBV12-4 | CASSSGTRSSYEQYF | TGTGCCAGCAGTTCAGGGACGCGGAGCTCCTACGAGCAGTACTTC